This T cell receptor beta chain was profiled in a study of blood T cell repertoires in COVID-19. Across the whole study: The origin of the acute and convalescent COVID-19 samples was the United States, Italy and Spain. Nucleic acid was either cDNA or gDNA, and it came from T cells, B-cell-depleted T cells, or PBMCs.

This clone appeared a single time. Under the authors' procedure: Estimation of nucleated cell counts was performed using reference gene primer amplification. Method: immunoSEQ multiplex PCR; TCRdb's copy keeps in-frame clones and lacks some. V, J and clone size are those of that table, while D and trimming were read from the DNA. The sample shows over 120,000 clones, approximately 90% of them seen only once. V gave up 4 bases and J gave up 5 bases; unmatched junction bases: 14. Germline V gene lookup returns CDR1 SGDLS and CDR2 YYNGEE. The length of the CDR3 is 17 residues. The sequenced sample consisted of peripheral blood. The TCR originated in a human donor in a cohort sampled during active COVID-19. The chain combines TRBV9 with TRBJ2-5; TRBD2 matches at 10 bases. DNA for the CDR3: TGTGCCAGCAGCCCGGGTGCTAGCGGGGGAGGAGGGGAGACCCAGTACTTC. Its translation is CASSPGASGGGGETQYF.